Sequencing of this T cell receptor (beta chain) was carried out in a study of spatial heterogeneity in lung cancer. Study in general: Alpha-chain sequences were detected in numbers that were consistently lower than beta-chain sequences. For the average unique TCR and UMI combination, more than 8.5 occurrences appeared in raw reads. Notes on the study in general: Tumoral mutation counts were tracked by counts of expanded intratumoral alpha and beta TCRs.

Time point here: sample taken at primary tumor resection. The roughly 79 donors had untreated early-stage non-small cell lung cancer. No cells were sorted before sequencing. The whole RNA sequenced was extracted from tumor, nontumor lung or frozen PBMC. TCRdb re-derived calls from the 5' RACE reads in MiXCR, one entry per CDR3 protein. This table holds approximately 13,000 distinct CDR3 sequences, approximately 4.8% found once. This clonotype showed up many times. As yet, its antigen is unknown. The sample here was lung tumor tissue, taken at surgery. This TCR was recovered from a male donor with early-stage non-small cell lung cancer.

The CDR3 loop is CSAGKGGPLAYEQYF. DNA of the CDR3: TGCAGTGCTGGAAAGGGGGGGCCCCTGGCCTACGAGCAGTACTTC. V usage is TRBV20-1 and J usage is TRBJ2-7; maybe TRBD2 (7 bases). This CDR3 has 15 residues. V was trimmed by 5 bases and J by 2 bases, leaving 19 bases between them. The germline V gene encodes CDR1 DFQATT and CDR2 SNEGSKA (reference sequence).